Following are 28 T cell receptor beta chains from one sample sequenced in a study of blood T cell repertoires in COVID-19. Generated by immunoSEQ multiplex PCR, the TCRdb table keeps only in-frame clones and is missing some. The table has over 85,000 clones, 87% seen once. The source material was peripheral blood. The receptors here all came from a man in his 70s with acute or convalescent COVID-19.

DNA of the CDR3: TGTGCCAGCAGCTTGGGGGGGGAAGATCAGCCCCAGCATTTT. This codes for CASSLGGEDQPQHF. The V call is TRBV5-4, the J call TRBJ1-5, with D possibly TRBD1 on 5 matching bases. The CDR3 runs 14 residues. Between the trimmed V and J ends, which lost 0 bases and 5 bases, there was a span of 9 bases. CDR1 and CDR2 (germline): SGHNT, YYREEE (reference sequence).

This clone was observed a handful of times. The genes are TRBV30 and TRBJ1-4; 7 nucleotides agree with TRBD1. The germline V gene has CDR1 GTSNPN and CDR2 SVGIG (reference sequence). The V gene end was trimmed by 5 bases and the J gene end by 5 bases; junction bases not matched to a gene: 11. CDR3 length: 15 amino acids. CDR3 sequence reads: CAWCGHQGDNEKLFF. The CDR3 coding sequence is TGTGCCTGGTGTGGACATCAGGGGGACAATGAAAAACTGTTTTTT.

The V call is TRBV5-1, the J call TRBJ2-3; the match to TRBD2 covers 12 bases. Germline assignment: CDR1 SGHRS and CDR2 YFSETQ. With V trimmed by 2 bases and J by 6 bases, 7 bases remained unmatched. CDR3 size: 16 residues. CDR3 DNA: TGCGCCAGCAGCTTATCTAGCGGGGGGGCGGTGGATACGCAGTATTTT. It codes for CASSLSSGGAVDTQYF.

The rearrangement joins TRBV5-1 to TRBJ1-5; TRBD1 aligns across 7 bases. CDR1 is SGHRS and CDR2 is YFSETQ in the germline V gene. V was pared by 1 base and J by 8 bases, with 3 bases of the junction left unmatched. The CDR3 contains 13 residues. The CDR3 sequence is CASSLRGLEPQHF. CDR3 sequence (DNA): TGCGCCAGCAGCTTGAGGGGGCTGGAGCCCCAGCATTTT.

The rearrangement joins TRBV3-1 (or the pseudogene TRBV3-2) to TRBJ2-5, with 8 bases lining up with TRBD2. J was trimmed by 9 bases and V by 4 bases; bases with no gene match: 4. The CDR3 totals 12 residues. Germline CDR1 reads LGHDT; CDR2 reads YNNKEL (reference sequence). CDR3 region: CASSPPGGAQYF. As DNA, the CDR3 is TGTGCCAGCAGCCCCCCGGGGGGGGCCCAGTACTTC.

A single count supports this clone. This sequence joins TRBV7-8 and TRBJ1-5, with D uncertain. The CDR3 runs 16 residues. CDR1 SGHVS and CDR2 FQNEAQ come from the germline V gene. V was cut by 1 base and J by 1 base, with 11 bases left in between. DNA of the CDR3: TGTGCCAGCAGCTTAGGGGAGGGAGGAAGCAATCAGCCCCAGCATTTT. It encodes CASSLGEGGSNQPQHF.

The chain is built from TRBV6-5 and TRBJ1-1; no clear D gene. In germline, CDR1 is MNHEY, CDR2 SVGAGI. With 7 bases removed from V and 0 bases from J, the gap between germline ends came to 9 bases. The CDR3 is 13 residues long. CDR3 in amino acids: CASTRGVNTEAFF. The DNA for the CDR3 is TGTGCCAGCACCCGGGGAGTGAACACTGAAGCTTTCTTT.

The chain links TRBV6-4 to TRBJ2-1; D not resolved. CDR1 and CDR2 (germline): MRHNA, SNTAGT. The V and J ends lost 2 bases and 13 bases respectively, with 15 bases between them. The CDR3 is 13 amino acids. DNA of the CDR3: TGTGCCAGCAGTGACGGGCAGACCAGTGAACAGTTCTTC. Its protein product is CASSDGQTSEQFF.

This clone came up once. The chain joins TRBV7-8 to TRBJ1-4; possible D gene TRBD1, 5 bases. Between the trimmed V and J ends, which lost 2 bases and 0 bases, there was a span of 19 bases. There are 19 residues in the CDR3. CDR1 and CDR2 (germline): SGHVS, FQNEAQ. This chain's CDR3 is CASSLRTGGEIATNEKLFF. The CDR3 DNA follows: TGTGCCAGCAGCTTAAGGACGGGAGGGGAGATTGCAACTAATGAAAAACTGTTTTTT.

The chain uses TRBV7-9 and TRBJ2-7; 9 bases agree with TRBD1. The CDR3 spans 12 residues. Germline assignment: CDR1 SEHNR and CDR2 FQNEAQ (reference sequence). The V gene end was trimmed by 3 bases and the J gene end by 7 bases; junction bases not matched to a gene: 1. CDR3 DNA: TGTGCCAGCAGCTTCGACAGGGGGGAGCAGTACGTC. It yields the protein CASSFDRGEQYV.

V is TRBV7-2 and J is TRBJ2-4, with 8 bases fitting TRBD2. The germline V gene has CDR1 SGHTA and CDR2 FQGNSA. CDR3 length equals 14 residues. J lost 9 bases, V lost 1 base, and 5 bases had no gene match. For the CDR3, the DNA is TGTGCCAGCAGCTTAGACGGGGGGGCTCGCATTCAGTACTTC. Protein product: CASSLDGGARIQYF.

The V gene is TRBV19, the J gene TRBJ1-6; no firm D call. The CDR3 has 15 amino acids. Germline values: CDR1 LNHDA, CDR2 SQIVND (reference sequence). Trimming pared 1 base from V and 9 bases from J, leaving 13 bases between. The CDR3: CASSIAASSGSPLHF. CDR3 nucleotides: TGTGCCAGTAGTATAGCGGCTTCCTCGGGTTCACCCCTCCACTTT.

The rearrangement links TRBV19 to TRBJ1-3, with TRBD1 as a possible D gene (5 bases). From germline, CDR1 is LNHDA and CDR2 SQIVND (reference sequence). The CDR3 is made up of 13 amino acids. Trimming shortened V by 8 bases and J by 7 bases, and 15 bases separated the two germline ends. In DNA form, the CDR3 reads TGTGCCAGTGCAACACGTCGGGGGAACACCATATATTTT. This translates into CASATRRGNTIYF.

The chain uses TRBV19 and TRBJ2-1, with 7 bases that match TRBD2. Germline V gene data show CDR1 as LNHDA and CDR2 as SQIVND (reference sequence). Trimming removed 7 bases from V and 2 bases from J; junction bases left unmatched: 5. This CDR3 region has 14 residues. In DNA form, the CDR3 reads TGTGCCAGTAATTCCGGGACTACCTACAATGAGCAGTTCTTC. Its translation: CASNSGTTYNEQFF.

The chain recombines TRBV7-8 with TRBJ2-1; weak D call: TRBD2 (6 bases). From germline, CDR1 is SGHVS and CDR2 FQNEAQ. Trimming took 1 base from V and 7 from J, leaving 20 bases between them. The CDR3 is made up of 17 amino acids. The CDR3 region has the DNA TGTGCCAGCAGCTTAGATGGCGGGGACTTCTACGGTAATGAGCAGTTCTTC. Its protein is CASSLDGGDFYGNEQFF. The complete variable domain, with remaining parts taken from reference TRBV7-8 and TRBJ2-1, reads GAGVSQSPRYKVAKRGQDVALRCDPISGHVSLFWYQQALGQGPEFLTYFQNEAQLDKSGLPSDRFFAERPEGSVSTLKIQRTQQEDSAVYLCASSLDGGDFYGNEQFFGPGTRLTVL.

The CDR3: CSVQTGGDQPQHF. The CDR3 nucleotides read TGCAGCGTTCAGACAGGGGGCGATCAGCCCCAGCATTTT. The J gene is TRBJ1-5, the V gene TRBV29-1; 10 positions match TRBD1. The CDR3 has 13 residues. CDR1 is SQVTM and CDR2 is ANQGSEA in the germline V gene. V lost 5 bases to trimming and J lost 5 bases; unmatched junction nucleotides: 3.

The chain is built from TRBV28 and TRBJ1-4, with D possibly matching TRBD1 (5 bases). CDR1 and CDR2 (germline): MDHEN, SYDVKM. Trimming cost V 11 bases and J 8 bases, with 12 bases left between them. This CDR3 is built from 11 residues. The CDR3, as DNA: TGTGCCGGCCAGGGAGGGGAAAAACTGTTTTTT. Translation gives CAGQGGEKLFF. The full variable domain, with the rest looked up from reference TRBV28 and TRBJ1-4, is DVKVTQSSRYLVKRTGEKVFLECVQDMDHENMFWYRQDPGLGLRLIYFSYDVKMKEKGDIPEGYSVSREKKERFSLILESASTNQTSMYLCAGQGGEKLFFGSGTQLSVL.

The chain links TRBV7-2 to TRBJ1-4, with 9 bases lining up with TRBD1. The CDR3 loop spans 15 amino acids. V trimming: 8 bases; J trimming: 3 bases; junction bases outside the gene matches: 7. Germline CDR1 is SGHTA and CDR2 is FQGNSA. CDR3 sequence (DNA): TGTGCCAGCTCCCCACAGGGGGCTTCTAATGAAAAACTGTTTTTT. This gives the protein CASSPQGASNEKLFF.

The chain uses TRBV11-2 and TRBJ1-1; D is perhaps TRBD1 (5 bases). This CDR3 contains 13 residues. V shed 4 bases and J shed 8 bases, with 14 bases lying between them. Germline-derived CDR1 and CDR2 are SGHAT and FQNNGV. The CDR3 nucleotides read TGTGCCAGCAGCTGGCCAGGGAGGGAGGAAGCTTTCTTT. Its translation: CASSWPGREEAFF.

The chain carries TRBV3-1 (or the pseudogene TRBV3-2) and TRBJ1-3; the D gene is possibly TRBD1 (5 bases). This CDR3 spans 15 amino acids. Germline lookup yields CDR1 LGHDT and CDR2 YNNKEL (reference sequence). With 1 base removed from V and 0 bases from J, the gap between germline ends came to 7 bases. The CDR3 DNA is TGTGCCAGCAGCCAAGGACAGCACTCTGGAAACACCATATATTTT. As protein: CASSQGQHSGNTIYF.

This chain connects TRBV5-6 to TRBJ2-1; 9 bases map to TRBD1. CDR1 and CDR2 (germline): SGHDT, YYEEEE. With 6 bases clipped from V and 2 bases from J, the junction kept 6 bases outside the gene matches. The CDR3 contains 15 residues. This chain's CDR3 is CASTLGQGTYNEQFF. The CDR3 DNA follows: TGTGCCAGCACCCTGGGACAGGGAACCTACAATGAGCAGTTCTTC.

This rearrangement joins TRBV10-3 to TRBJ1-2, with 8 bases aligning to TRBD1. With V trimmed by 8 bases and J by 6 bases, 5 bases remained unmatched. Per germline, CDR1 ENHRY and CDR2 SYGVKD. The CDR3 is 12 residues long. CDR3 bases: TGTGCCATCTCGACAGGGGAGGATGGCTACACCTTC. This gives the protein CAISTGEDGYTF.

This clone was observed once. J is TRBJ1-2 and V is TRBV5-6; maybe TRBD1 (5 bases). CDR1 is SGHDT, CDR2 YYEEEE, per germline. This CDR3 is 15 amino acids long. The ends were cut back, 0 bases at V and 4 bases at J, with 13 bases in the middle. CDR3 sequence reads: CASSLVGGDPYGYTF. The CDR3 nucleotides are TGTGCCAGCAGCTTGGTAGGAGGGGACCCCTATGGCTACACCTTC. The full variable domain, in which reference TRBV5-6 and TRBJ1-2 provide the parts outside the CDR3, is DAGVTQSPTHLIKTRGQQVTLRCSPKSGHDTVSWYQQALGQGPQFIFQYYEEEERQRGNFPDRFSGHQFPNYSSELNVNALLLGDSALYLCASSLVGGDPYGYTFGSGTRLTVV.

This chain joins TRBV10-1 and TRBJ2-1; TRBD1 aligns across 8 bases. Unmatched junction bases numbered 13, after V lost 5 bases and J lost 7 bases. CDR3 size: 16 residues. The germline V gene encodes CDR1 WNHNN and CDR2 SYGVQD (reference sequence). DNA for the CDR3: TGCGCCAGCAGTAAGAACCCCAGGGGGCGCGGGAATGAGCAGTTCTTC. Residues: CASSKNPRGRGNEQFF.

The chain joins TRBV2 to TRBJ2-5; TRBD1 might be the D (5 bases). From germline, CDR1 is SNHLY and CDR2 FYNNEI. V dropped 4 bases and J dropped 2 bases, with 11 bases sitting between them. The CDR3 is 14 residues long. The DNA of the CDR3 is TGTGCCAGCAGTGTGAGCCGACAGCAAGAGACCCAGTACTTC. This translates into CASSVSRQQETQYF.

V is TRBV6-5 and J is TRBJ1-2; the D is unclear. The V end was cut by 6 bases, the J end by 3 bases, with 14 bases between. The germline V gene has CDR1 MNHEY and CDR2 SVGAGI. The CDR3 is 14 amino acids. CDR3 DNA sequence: TGTGCCAGCAGAGAGGTGGGGAGGGACTATGGCTACACCTTC. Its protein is CASREVGRDYGYTF.

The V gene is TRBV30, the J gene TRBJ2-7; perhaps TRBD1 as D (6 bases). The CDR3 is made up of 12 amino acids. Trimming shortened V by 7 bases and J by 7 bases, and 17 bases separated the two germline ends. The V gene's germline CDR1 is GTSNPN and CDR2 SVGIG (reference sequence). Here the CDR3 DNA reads TGTGCCTTTCAAACAGGGTCTCGAGAGCAGTACTTC. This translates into CAFQTGSREQYF. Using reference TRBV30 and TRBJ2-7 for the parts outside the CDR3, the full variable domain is SQTIHQWPATLVQPVGSPLSLECTVEGTSNPNLYWYRQAAGRGLQLLFYSVGIGQISSEVPQNLSASRPQDRQFILSSKKLLLSDSGFYLCAFQTGSREQYFGPGTRLTVT.

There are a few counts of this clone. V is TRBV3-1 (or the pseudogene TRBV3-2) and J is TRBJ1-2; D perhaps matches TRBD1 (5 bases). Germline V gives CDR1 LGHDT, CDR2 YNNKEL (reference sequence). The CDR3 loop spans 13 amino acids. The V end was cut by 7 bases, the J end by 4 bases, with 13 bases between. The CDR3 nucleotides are TGTGCCAGCAAGGGGAACTCGGGCTATGGCTACACCTTC. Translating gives CASKGNSGYGYTF.